The 13 T cell receptor beta chains below come from one sample, sequenced in a study of shared clonotypes between healthy human individuals. Using immunoSEQ multiplex PCR, the repertoire was profiled, and TCRdb retains in-frame clones only, with some absent. Counted here are over a million clones, roughly 74% occurring once; the ten biggest clones make up roughly 0.56%. Sequencing was done on a sample of memory CD4+ T cells from PBMCs. Sample subset: CD45RA-negative fraction. These receptors all come from a man aged 18 to 35 in good health. Some clones in this sample may be carry-over from other donors' samples.

The chain uses TRBV2 and TRBJ2-5, with 7 nucleotides matching TRBD2. CDR1 and CDR2 (germline): SNHLY, FYNNEI. The CDR3 has 13 amino acids. After removal of 2 bases from V and 7 bases from J, the junction contained 4 bases not matched to a gene. The CDR3 bases are TGTGCCAGCAGTGAATTGGCGGGAGCGACCCAGTACTTC. It specifies CASSELAGATQYF. The full variable domain, completed using reference TRBV2 and TRBJ2-5, is EPEVTQTPSHQVTQMGQEVILRCVPISNHLYFYWYRQILGQKVEFLVSFYNNEISEKSEIFDDQFSVERPDGSNFTLKIRSTKLEDSAMYFCASSELAGATQYFGPGTRLLVL.

This clone has more than one count but fewer than ten. V is TRBV2 and J is TRBJ1-4; D not resolved. Deletions cut 5 bases from V and 0 bases from J, with 7 bases between. The CDR3 is 14 amino acids. CDR1 SNHLY and CDR2 FYNNEI come from the germline V gene. CDR3 coding DNA: TGTGCCAGCAGTCAGACTGCAACTAATGAAAAACTGTTTTTT. This translates into CASSQTATNEKLFF.

As to this clone: The sample holds other DNA sequences that translate to the same CDR3. The chain recombines TRBV9 with TRBJ2-1; a weak D match, TRBD2 (6 bases). V was clipped by 0 bases and J by 0 bases, with 7 bases between them. The CDR3 sequence is 15 residues long. Germline V lookup: CDR1 SGDLS, CDR2 YYNGEE. The CDR3 protein is CASSVGGASYNEQFF. The DNA for the CDR3 is TGTGCCAGCAGCGTAGGCGGGGCCTCCTACAATGAGCAGTTCTTC.

In this sample, this clone turned up many times. The rearrangement uses TRBV9 and TRBJ1-1, with D uncertain. CDR3 length: 10 residues. The ends were cut back, 0 bases at V and 14 bases at J, with 8 bases in the middle. Germline V CDR1 and CDR2: SGDLS, YYNGEE. This CDR3 is CASSVGPTFF. In nucleotides, the CDR3 is TGTGCCAGCAGCGTAGGGCCCACCTTCTTT.

The V gene is TRBV9, the J gene TRBJ1-2, with D possibly matching TRBD1 (5 bases). The CDR3 has 12 residues. Germline loops: CDR1 SGDLS, CDR2 YYNGEE. Trimming stripped 0 bases from V and 10 bases from J, with 10 bases between. In nucleotides, the CDR3 is TGTGCCAGCAGCGTAGCTGGGGGAGACTACACCTTC. Translated: CASSVAGGDYTF.

The rearrangement joins TRBV7-3 to TRBJ2-1, with TRBD1 matching 7 bases. Germline V CDR1 and CDR2: SGHTA, FQGTGA. With 8 bases clipped from V and 5 bases from J, the junction kept 6 bases outside the gene matches. The CDR3 spans 13 residues. The CDR3 DNA is TGTGCCAGCGCTAAGGGGGCCAACAATGAGCAGTTCTTC. Its protein is CASAKGANNEQFF.

This clone has only a few counts. The chain joins TRBV6-1 to TRBJ2-7; 8 bases are shared with TRBD1. This CDR3 contains 13 residues. Unmatched junction bases numbered 7, after V lost 9 bases and J lost 3 bases. Germline V CDR1 and CDR2: MNHNS, SASEGT. CDR3 sequence reads: CASGQGMIYEQYF. The CDR3 DNA follows: TGTGCCAGTGGACAGGGTATGATCTACGAGCAGTACTTC.

V is TRBV6-4 and J is TRBJ2-4; D unresolved. The germline gives CDR1 MRHNA, CDR2 SNTAGT. This CDR3 has 15 residues. V dropped 5 bases and J dropped 7 bases, with 18 bases sitting between them. The CDR3 nucleotides are TGTGCCAGCAGTACAACACCGGGTGTAGGGAACATTCAGTACTTC. Amino acids: CASSTTPGVGNIQYF.

V and J are TRBV6-5 and TRBJ2-2; 10 positions agree with TRBD1. V trimming: 8 bases; J trimming: 2 bases; junction bases outside the gene matches: 2. The CDR3 totals 14 residues. Per the germline V gene, CDR1 is MNHEY and CDR2 is SVGAGI. CDR3 DNA: TGTGCCAGCCGGACAGGGGGAAACACCGGGGAGCTGTTTTTT. Translated: CASRTGGNTGELFF.

The gene calls are TRBV29-1 and TRBJ2-5, with D uncertain. V gave up 2 bases and J gave up 5 bases, with 12 bases separating them. The CDR3 spans 13 residues. Germline V gives CDR1 SQVTM, CDR2 ANQGSEA. CDR3 sequence: CSVEFGLGETQYF. CDR3 coding DNA: TGCAGCGTTGAATTTGGCCTCGGGGAGACCCAGTACTTC.

The V call is TRBV6-5, the J call TRBJ1-2; D uncertain. Germline CDR1 is MNHEY and CDR2 is SVGAGI. Trimming removed 7 bases at V and 9 bases at J, with 24 bases between. This CDR3 has 15 residues. CDR3 residues: CASTETPRRQVSYTF. CDR3 nucleotides: TGTGCCAGCACCGAAACCCCCAGGCGCCAAGTCAGCTACACCTTC.

The rearrangement uses TRBV28 and TRBJ1-1, with D hard to call. Looked up from germline, CDR1 is MDHEN and CDR2 is SYDVKM. V was shortened by 3 bases and J by 8 bases, with 13 bases between the two germline ends. The CDR3 is 13 residues long. The CDR3 bases are TGTGCCAGCAGTTTGATTCAGGCAGGAGAAGCTTTCTTT. Its protein product is CASSLIQAGEAFF.

This chain uses TRBV6-1 with TRBJ1-5; D call uncertain. Trimming cost V 4 bases and J 0 bases, with 13 bases left between them. Per the germline V gene, CDR1 is MNHNS and CDR2 is SASEGT. The CDR3 is 16 residues long. The CDR3 sequence: CASSGRPLSSNQPQHF. For the CDR3, the DNA is TGTGCCAGCAGTGGACGTCCCCTAAGTAGCAATCAGCCCCAGCATTTT.